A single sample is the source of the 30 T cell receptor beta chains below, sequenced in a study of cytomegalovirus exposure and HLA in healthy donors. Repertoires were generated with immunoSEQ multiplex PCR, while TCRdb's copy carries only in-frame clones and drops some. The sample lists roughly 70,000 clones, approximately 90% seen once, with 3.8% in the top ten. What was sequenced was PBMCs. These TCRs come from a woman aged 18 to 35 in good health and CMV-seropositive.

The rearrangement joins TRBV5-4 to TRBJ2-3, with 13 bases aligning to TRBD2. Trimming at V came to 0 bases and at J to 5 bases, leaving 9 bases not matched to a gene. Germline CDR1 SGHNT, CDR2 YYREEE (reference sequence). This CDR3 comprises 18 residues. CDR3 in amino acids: CASSLGGGLAGVGDTQYF. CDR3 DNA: TGTGCCAGCAGCTTGGGTGGAGGACTAGCGGGAGTGGGAGATACGCAGTATTTT. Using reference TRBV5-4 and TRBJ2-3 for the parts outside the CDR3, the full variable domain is ETGVTQSPTHLIKTRGQQVTLRCSSQSGHNTVSWYQQALGQGPQFIFQYYREEENGRGNFPPRFSGLQFPNYSSELNVNALELDDSALYLCASSLGGGLAGVGDTQYFGPGTRLTVL.

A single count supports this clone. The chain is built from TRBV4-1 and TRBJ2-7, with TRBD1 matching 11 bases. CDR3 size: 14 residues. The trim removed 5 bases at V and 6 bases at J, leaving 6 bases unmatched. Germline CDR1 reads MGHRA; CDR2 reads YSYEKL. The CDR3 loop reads CASSADRGQGEQYF. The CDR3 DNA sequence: TGCGCCAGCAGCGCGGACAGGGGGCAAGGCGAGCAGTACTTC.

CDR3: CATRDGSGELFF. The CDR3 bases are TGTGCCACCCGGGATGGGTCCGGGGAGCTGTTTTTT. The chain combines TRBV15 with TRBJ2-2, with D maybe TRBD2 (5 bases). The CDR3 consists of 12 residues. Trimming stripped 8 bases from V and 6 bases from J, with 10 bases between. Germline CDR1 is LNHNV and CDR2 is YYDKDF (reference sequence).

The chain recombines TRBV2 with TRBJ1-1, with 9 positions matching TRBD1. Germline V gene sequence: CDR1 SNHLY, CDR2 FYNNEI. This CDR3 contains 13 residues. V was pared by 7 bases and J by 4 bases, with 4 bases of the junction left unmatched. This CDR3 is CASTGTGRTEAFF. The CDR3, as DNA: TGTGCCAGCACTGGGACAGGGCGCACTGAAGCTTTCTTT.

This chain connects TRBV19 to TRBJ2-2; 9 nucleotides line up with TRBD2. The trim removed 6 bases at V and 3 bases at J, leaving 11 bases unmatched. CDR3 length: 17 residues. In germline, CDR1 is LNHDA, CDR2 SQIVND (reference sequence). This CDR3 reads CASSQFRLADHTGELFF. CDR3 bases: TGTGCCAGTAGCCAGTTTAGACTAGCGGACCACACCGGGGAGCTGTTTTTT.

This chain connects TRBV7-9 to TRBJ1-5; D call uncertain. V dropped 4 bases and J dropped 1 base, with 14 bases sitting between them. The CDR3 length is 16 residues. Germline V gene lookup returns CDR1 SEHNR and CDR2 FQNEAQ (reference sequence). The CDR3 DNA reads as TGTGCCAGCAGCTCCGGACGGGAAGGGAGCAATCAGCCCCAGCATTTT. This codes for CASSSGREGSNQPQHF. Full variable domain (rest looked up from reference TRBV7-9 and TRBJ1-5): DTGVSQNPRHKITKRGQNVTFRCDPISEHNRLYWYRQTLGQGPEFLTYFQNEAQLEKSRLLSDRFSAERPKGSFSTLEIQRTEQGDSAMYLCASSSGREGSNQPQHFGDGTRLSIL.

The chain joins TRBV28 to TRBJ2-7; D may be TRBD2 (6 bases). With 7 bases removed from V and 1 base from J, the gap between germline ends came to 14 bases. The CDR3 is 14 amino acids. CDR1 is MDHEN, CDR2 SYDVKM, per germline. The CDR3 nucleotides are TGTGCCAGCAAGGTTAGGACTATATCCTACGAGCAGTACTTC. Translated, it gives CASKVRTISYEQYF.

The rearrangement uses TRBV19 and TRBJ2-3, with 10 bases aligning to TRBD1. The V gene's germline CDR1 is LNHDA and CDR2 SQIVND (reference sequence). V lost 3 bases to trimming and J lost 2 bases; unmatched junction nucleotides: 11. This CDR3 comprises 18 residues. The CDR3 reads CASSIRPGQGSITDTQYF. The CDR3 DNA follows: TGTGCCAGTAGTATTCGGCCGGGACAGGGGTCTATCACAGATACGCAGTATTTT.

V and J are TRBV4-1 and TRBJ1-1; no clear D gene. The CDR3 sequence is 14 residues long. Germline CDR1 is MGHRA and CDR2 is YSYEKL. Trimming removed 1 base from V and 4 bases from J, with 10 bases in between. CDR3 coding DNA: TGCGCCAGCAGCCAAGGGTCGATGAGCACTGAAGCTTTCTTT. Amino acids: CASSQGSMSTEAFF.

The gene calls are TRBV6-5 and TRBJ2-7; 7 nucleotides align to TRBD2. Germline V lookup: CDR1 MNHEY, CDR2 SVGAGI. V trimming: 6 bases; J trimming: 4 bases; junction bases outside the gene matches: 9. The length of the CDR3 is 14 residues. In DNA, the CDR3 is TGTGCCAGCAGCCTCCTGGGAGGGATGTACGAGCAGTACTTC. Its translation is CASSLLGGMYEQYF.

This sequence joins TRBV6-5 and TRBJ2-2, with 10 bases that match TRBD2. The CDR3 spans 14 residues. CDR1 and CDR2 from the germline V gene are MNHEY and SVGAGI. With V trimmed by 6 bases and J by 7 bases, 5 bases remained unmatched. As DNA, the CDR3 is TGTGCCAGCAGGAGCGGGGGGGCAGGCGGGGAGCTGTTTTTT. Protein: CASRSGGAGGELFF.

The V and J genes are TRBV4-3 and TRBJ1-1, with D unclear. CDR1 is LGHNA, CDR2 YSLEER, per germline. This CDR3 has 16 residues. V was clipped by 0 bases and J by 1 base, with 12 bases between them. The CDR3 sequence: CASSQEGRSENTEAFF. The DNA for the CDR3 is TGCGCCAGCAGCCAAGAGGGCAGGTCGGAGAACACTGAAGCTTTCTTT.

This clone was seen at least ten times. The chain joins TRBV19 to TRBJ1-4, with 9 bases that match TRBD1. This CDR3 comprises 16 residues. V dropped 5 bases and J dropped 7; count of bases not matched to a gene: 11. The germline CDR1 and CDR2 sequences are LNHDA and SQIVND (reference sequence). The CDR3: CASSPSTGTGPEKLFF. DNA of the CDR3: TGTGCCAGTAGTCCCTCAACCGGGACAGGGCCTGAAAAACTGTTTTTT.

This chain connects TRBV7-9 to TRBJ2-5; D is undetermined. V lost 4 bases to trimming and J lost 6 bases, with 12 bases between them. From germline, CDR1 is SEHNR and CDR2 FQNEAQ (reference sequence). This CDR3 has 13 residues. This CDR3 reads CASSSPVEKTQYF. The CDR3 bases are TGTGCCAGCAGCTCCCCTGTTGAGAAGACCCAGTACTTC.

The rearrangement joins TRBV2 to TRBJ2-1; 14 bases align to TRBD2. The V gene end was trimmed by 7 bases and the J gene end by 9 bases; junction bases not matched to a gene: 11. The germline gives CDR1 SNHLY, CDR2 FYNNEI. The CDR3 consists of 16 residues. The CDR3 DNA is TGTGCCAGCAAGACCGGACTAGCGGGAGGAGGCGGTGAGCAGTTCTTC. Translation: CASKTGLAGGGGEQFF.

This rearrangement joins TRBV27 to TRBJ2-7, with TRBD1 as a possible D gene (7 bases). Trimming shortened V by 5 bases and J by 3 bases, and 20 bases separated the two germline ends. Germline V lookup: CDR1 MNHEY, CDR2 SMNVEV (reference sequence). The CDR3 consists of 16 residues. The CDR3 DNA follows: TGTGCCAGCAGTCGGACAGGAGGGGGGAGTCTCTACGAGCAGTACTTC. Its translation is CASSRTGGGSLYEQYF.

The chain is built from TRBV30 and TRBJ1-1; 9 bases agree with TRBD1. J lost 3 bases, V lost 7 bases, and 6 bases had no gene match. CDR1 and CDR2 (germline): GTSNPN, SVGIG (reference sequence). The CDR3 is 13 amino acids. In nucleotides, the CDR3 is TGTGCCTCTAAACAGGGGGCAGACACTGAAGCTTTCTTT. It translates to CASKQGADTEAFF.

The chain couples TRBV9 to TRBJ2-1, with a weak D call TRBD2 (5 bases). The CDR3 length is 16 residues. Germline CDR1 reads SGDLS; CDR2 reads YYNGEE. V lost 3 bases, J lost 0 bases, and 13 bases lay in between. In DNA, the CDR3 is TGTGCCAGCAGCGCAGAGGGAGTCAGCTCCTACAATGAGCAGTTCTTC. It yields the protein CASSAEGVSSYNEQFF.

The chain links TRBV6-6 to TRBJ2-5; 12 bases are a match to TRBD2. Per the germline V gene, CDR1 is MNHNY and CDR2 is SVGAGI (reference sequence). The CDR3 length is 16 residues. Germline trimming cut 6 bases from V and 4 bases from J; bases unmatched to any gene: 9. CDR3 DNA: TGTGCCAGCAGCCTAGCGGGGGGGCGAGTGGCAGAGACCCAGTACTTC. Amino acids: CASSLAGGRVAETQYF.

The CDR3 is CASSQERGGEETQYF. In DNA, the CDR3 is TGTGCCAGCAGCCAAGAGCGGGGGGGCGAGGAGACCCAGTACTTC. The J gene is TRBJ2-5, the V gene TRBV4-2; TRBD2 matches 9 bases. CDR3 size: 15 residues. Germline CDR1 reads LGHNA; CDR2 reads YNFKEQ. After removal of 0 bases from V and 5 bases from J, the junction contained 4 bases not matched to a gene.

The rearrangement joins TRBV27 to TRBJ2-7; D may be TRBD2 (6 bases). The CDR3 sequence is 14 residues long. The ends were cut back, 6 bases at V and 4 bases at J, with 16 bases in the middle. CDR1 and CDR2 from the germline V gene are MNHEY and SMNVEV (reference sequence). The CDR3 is CASSPGLGLYEQYF. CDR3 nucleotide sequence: TGTGCCAGCAGCCCGGGACTTGGCCTTTACGAGCAGTACTTC.

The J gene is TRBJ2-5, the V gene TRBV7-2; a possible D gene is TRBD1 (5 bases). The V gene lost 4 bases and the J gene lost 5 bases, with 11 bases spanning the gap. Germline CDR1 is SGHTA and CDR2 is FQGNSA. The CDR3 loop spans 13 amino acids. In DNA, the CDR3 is TGTGCCAGCAGCTCCAGGGTGGGTGAGACCCAGTACTTC. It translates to CASSSRVGETQYF.

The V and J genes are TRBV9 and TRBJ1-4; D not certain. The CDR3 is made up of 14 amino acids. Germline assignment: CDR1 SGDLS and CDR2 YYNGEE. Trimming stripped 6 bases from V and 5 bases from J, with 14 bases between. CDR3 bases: TGTGCCAGCAAGGGAGGTCCTCCCAATGAAAAACTGTTTTTT. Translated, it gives CASKGGPPNEKLFF.

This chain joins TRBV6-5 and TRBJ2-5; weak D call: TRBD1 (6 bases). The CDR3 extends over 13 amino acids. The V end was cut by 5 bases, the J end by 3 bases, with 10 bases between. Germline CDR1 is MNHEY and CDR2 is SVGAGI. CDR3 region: CASSNRVKETQYF. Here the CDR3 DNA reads TGTGCCAGCAGTAACAGGGTAAAAGAGACCCAGTACTTC.

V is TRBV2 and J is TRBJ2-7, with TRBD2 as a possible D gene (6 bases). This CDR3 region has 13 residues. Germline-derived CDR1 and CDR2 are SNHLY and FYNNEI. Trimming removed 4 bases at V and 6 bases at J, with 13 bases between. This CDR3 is CASSGGREVEQYF. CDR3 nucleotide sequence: TGTGCCAGCAGTGGGGGCAGGGAGGTCGAGCAGTACTTC.

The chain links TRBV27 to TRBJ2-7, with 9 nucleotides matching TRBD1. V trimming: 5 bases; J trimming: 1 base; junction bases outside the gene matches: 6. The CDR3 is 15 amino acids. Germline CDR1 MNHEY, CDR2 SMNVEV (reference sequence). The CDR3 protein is CASSIGTGTSYEQYF. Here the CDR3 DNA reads TGTGCCAGCAGTATAGGGACAGGGACGTCCTACGAGCAGTACTTC.

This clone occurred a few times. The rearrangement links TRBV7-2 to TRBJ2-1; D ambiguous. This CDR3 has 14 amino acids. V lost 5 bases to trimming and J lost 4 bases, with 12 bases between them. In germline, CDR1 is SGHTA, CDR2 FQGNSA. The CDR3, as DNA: TGTGCCAGCAGCCCATCGAGAGGTTACAATGAGCAGTTCTTC. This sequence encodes CASSPSRGYNEQFF.

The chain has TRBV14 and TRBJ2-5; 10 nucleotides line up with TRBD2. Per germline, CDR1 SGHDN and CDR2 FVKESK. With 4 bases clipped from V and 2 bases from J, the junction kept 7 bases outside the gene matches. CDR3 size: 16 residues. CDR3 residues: CASSPRAGGRQETQYF. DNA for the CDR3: TGTGCCAGCAGCCCGAGAGCGGGAGGGAGACAAGAGACCCAGTACTTC. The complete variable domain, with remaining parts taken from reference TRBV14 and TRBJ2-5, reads EAGVTQFPSHSVIEKGQTVTLRCDPISGHDNLYWYRRVMGKEIKFLLHFVKESKQDESGMPNNRFLAERTGGTYSTLKVQPAELEDSGVYFCASSPRAGGRQETQYFGPGTRLLVL.

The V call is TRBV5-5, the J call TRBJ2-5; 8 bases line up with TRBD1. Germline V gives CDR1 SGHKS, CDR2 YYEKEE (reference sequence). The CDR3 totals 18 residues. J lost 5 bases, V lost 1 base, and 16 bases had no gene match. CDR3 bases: TGTGCCAGCAGCTTGCACCCGACAGGGGCCGCCAAGGAGGAGACCCAGTACTTC. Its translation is CASSLHPTGAAKEETQYF.

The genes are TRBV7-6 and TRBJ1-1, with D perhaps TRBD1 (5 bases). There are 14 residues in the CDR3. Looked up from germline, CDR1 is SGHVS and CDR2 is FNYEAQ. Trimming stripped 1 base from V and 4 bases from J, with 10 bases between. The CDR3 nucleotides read TGTGCCAGCAGCTTAGGGAGGGGAGGCACTGAAGCTTTCTTT. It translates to CASSLGRGGTEAFF.